This is a list of T cell receptor beta chains from one sample in a study of shared clonotypes between healthy human individuals. TCRdb's copy holds only in-frame clones and misses some; the assay was immunoSEQ multiplex PCR. The table has around 690,000 clones, 90% seen once. Input material: memory CD8+ T cells from PBMCs. These receptors were obtained from a man in his late teens or twenties in good health. Some clones in this sample may be carry-over from other donors' samples. Both conserved end residues are part of each CDR3. A D gene is named only where the DNA matches it firmly. Only part of the rows carry a size: once, few, many, or a class if the clone is expanded.

v_gene,j_gene,d_gene,abundance,CDR3aa,CDR3nt
TRBV28,TRBJ1-4,-,-,CASSIFATNEKLFF,TGTGCCAGCAGCATCTTTGCAACTAATGAAAAACTGTTTTTT
TRBV27,TRBJ1-5,-,-,CASSLGSDQPQHF,TGTGCCAGCTCCCTGGGATCTGATCAGCCCCAGCATTTT
TRBV21-1,TRBJ1-1,-,-,CASSKESGLNTEAFF,TGTGCCAGCAGCAAAGAATCGGGTTTGAACACTGAAGCTTTCTTT
TRBV9,TRBJ2-1,TRBD1,-,CASTPTGATYNEQFF,TGTGCCAGCACCCCTACAGGGGCGACCTACAATGAGCAGTTCTTC
TRBV6-1,TRBJ1-2,-,-,CASSGLMGYTF,TGTGCCAGCAGTGGGTTGATGGGCTACACCTTC
TRBV6-5,TRBJ2-1,-,-,CASNPVGVGFDEQFF,TGTGCCAGCAACCCCGTGGGGGTAGGATTTGATGAGCAGTTCTTC
TRBV27,TRBJ2-7,TRBD1,-,CASSVTGTSFYEQYF,TGTGCCAGCAGCGTGACAGGGACAAGTTTCTACGAGCAGTACTTC
TRBV7-3,TRBJ2-1,-,-,CASSLWDSSYNEQFF,TGTGCCAGCAGCTTATGGGACTCCTCCTACAATGAGCAGTTCTTC
TRBV27,TRBJ2-7,-,-,CASSPLTEWRYEQYF,TGTGCCAGCAGTCCCCTGACGGAGTGGAGGTACGAGCAGTACTTC
TRBV19,TRBJ1-5,-,-,CASSTFGSNQPQHF,TGTGCCAGTAGTACCTTCGGCAGTAATCAGCCCCAGCATTTT
TRBV10-3,TRBJ2-7,-,-,CAIRGDSTYEQYF,TGTGCCATCAGAGGCGACTCCACCTACGAGCAGTACTTC
TRBV6-1,TRBJ2-7,TRBD1,-,CAISESRYLGQTYEQYF,TGTGCCATCAGTGAGTCTAGGTATTTGGGACAGACCTACGAGCAGTACTTC
TRBV7-9,TRBJ2-3,-,-,CASSTRDTRTDTQYF,TGTGCCAGCAGCACCCGGGACACCCGCACAGATACGCAGTATTTT
TRBV28,TRBJ2-7,-,-,CASSPLTVYEQYF,TGTGCCAGCAGTCCCCTGACAGTCTACGAGCAGTACTTC
TRBV11-2,TRBJ2-7,-,-,CASSYERAMDIEQYF,TGTGCCAGCAGCTATGAACGGGCGATGGACATCGAGCAGTACTTC
TRBV27,TRBJ1-2,-,-,CASSLNSPPRGDGYTF,TGTGCCAGCAGTTTAAACAGCCCACCCCGGGGGGATGGCTACACCTTC
TRBV27,TRBJ2-1,TRBD2,-,CASSFLGTSRTNEQFF,TGTGCCAGCAGTTTTCTGGGGACTAGCCGGACTAATGAGCAGTTCTTC
TRBV19,TRBJ1-2,-,-,CASSISGQGEDYGYTF,TGTGCCAGTAGTATTTCCGGGCAGGGAGAGGACTATGGCTACACCTTC
TRBV27,TRBJ2-1,-,many,CASSPSPGPYNEQFF,TGTGCCAGCAGTCCCTCCCCCGGGCCATACAATGAGCAGTTCTTC
TRBV13,TRBJ2-7,-,-,CASSLEGLEQYF,TGTGCCAGCAGCTTAGAAGGCCTCGAGCAGTACTTC
TRBV5-1,TRBJ2-5,-,-,CASSPGRKQETQYF,TGCGCCAGCAGCCCCGGACGGAAACAAGAGACCCAGTACTTC
TRBV9,TRBJ1-1,-,-,CASSVSSGPEAFF,TGTGCCAGCAGCGTTTCCAGCGGACCTGAAGCTTTCTTT
TRBV4-2,TRBJ2-7,TRBD1,-,CASSTNRGTYEQYF,TGTGCCAGCAGCACAAACAGGGGGACCTACGAGCAGTACTTC